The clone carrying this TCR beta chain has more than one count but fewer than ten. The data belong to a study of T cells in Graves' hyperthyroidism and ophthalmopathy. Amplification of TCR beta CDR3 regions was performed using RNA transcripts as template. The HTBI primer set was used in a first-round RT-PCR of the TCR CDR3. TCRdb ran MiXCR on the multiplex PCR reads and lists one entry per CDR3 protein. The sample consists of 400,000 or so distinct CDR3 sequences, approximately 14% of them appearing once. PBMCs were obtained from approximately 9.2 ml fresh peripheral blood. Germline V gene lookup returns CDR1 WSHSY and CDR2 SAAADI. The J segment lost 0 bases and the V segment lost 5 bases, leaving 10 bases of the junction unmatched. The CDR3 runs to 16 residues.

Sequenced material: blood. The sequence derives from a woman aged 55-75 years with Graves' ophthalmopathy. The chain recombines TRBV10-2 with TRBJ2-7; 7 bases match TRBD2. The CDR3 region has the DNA TGCGCCAGCAGTCCACCCCGGGAGCGGGACTCCTACGAGCAGTACTTC. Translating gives CASSPPRERDSYEQYF.